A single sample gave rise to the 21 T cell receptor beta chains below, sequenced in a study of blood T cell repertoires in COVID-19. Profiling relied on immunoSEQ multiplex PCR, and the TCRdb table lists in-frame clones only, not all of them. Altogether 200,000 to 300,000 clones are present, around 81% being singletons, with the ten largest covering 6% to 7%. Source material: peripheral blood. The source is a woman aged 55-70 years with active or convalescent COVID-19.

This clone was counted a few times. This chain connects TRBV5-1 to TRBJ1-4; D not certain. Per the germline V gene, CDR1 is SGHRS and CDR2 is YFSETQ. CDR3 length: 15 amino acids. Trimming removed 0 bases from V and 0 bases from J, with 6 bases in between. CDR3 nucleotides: TGCGCCAGCAGCTTGGCCCGCGCAACTAATGAAAAACTGTTTTTT. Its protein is CASSLARATNEKLFF.

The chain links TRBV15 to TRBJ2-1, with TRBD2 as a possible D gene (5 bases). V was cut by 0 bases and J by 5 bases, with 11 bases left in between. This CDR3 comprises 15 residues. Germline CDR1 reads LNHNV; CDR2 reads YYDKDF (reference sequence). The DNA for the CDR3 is TGTGCCACCAGCAGAGAAGCGGTTCTCAACAATGAGCAGTTCTTC. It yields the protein CATSREAVLNNEQFF.

The CDR3 loop is CASSYRPGQGLSGANVLTF. CDR3 sequence (DNA): TGTGCCAGCAGTTACAGGCCGGGACAGGGGTTATCTGGGGCCAACGTCCTGACTTTC. The chain has TRBV2 and TRBJ2-6; TRBD1 aligns across 10 bases. CDR3 size: 19 residues. Germline-derived CDR1 and CDR2 are SNHLY and FYNNEI. The V segment lost 5 bases and the J segment 1 base; nucleotides outside the gene matches: 11.

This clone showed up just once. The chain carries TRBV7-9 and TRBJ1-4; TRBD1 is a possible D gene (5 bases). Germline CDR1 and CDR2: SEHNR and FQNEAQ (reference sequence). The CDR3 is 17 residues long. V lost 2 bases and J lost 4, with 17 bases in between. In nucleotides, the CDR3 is TGTGCCAGCAGCTTAATGGTATCCTCGCAGGGTAATGAAAAACTGTTTTTT. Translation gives CASSLMVSSQGNEKLFF.

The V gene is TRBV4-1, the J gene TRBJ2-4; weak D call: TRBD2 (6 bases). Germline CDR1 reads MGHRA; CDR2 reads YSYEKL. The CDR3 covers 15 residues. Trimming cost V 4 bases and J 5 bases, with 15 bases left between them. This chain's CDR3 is CASSPLLGGQNIQYF. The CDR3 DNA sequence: TGCGCCAGCAGCCCCCTCCTGGGAGGTCAAAACATTCAGTACTTC.

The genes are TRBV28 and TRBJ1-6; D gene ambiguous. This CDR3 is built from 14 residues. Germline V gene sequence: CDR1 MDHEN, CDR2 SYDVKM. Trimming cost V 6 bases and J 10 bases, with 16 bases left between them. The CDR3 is CASSPGVVDSPLHF. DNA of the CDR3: TGTGCCAGCAGCCCCGGGGTGGTTGACTCACCCCTCCACTTT.

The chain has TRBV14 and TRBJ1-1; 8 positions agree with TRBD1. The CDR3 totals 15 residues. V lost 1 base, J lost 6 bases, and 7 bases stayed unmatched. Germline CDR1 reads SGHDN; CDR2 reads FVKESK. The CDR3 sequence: CASSQGWTGRSEAFF. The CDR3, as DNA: TGTGCCAGCAGCCAAGGATGGACAGGGCGGTCTGAAGCTTTCTTT.

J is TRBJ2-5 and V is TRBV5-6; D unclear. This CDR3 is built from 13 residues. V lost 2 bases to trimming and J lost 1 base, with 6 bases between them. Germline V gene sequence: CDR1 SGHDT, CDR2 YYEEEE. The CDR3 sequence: CASSLQSQETQYF. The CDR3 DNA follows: TGTGCCAGCAGCTTACAGTCCCAAGAGACCCAGTACTTC.

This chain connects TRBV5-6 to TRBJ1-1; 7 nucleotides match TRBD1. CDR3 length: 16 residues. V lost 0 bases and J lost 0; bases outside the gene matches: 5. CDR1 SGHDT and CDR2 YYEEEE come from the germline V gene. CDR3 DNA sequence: TGTGCCAGCAGCTTGGGGGACAGCCGAATGAACACTGAAGCTTTCTTT. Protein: CASSLGDSRMNTEAFF.

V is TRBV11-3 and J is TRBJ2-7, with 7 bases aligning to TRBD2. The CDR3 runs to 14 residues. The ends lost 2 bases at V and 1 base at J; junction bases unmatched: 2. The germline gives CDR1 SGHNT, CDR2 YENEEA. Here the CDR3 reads CASSLMRGSYEQYF. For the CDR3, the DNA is TGTGCCAGCAGCTTAATGCGGGGGTCCTACGAGCAGTACTTC. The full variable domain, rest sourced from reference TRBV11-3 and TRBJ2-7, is EAGVVQSPRYKIIEKKQPVAFWCNPISGHNTLYWYLQNLGQGPELLIRYENEEAVDDSQLPKDRFSAERLKGVDSTLKIQPAELGDSAVYLCASSLMRGSYEQYFGPGTRLTVT.

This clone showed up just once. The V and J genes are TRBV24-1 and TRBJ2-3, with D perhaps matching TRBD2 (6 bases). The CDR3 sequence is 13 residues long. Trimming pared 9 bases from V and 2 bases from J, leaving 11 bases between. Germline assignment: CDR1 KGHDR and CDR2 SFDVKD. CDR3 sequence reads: CATLGGPTDTQYF. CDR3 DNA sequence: TGTGCCACCCTCGGGGGACCCACAGATACGCAGTATTTT.

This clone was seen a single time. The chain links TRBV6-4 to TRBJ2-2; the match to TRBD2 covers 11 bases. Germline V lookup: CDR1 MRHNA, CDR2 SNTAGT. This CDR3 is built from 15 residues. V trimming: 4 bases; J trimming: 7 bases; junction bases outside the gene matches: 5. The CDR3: CASSASGRTDGELFF. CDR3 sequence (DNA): TGTGCCAGCAGTGCTAGCGGGAGGACGGACGGGGAGCTGTTTTTT.

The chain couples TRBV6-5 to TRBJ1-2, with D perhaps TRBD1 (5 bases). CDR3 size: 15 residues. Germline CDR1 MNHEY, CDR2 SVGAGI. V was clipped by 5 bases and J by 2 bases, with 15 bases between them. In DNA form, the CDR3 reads TGTGCCAGCAGTCAATACAGGCAGCCAAACTATGGCTACACCTTC. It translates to CASSQYRQPNYGYTF.

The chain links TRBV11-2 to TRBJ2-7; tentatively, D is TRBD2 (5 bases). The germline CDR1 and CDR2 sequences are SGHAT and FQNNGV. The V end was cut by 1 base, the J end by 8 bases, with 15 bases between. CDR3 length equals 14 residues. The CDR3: CASSLGPNEGQQYF. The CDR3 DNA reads TGTGCCAGCAGCTTAGGTCCGAATGAGGGTCAGCAGTACTTC. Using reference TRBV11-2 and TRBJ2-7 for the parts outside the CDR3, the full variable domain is EAGVAQSPRYKIIEKRQSVAFWCNPISGHATLYWYQQILGQGPKLLIQFQNNGVVDDSQLPKDRFSAERLKGVDSTLKIQPAKLEDSAVYLCASSLGPNEGQQYFGPGTRLTVT.

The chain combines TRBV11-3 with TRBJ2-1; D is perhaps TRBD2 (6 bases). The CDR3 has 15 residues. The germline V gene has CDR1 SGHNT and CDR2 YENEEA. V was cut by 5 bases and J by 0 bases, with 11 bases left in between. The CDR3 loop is CASSPDGSSYNEQFF. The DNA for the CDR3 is TGTGCCAGCAGCCCGGACGGGAGCTCCTACAATGAGCAGTTCTTC.

The CDR3 DNA is TGTGCCAGCAGTTCCGACCCGACAGGGGTAGCGGAGACCCAGTACTTC. Translated: CASSSDPTGVAETQYF. This chain links TRBV5-5 with TRBJ2-5, with 8 bases identical to TRBD1. The trim removed 5 bases at V and 5 bases at J, leaving 14 bases unmatched. In germline, CDR1 is SGHKS, CDR2 YYEKEE (reference sequence). This CDR3 has 16 residues.

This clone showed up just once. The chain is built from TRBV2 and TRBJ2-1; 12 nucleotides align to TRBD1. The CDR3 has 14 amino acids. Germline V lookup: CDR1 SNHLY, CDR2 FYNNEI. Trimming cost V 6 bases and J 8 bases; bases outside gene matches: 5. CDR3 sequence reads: CASSPGQGAHEQFF. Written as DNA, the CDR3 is TGTGCCAGCAGCCCGGGACAGGGGGCTCATGAGCAGTTCTTC.

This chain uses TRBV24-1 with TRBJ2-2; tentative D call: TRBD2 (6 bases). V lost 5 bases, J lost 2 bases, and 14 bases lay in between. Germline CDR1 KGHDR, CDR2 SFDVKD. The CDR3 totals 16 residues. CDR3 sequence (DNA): TGTGCCACCAGTGGTCCGGGACTTACTAACACCGGGGAGCTGTTTTTT. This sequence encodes CATSGPGLTNTGELFF.

The CDR3 DNA follows: TGTGCCAGCACGCCTGGGACAGGGGGCCGTGGAAACACCATATATTTT. This translates into CASTPGTGGRGNTIYF. The V gene is TRBV7-6, the J gene TRBJ1-3; 12 positions agree with TRBD1. Germline loops: CDR1 SGHVS, CDR2 FNYEAQ. The CDR3 has 16 residues. The V segment lost 7 bases and the J segment 3 bases; nucleotides outside the gene matches: 7.

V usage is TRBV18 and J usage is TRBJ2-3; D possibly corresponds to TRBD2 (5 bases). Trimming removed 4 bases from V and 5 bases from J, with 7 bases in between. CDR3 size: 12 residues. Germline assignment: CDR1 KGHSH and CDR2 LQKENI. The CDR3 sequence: CASSLSGDTQYF. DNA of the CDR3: TGTGCCAGCTCACTAAGCGGAGATACGCAGTATTTT. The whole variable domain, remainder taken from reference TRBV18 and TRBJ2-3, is NAGVMQNPRHLVRRRGQEARLRCSPMKGHSHVYWYRQLPEEGLKFMVYLQKENIIDESGMPKERFSAEFPKEGPSILRIQQVVRGDSAAYFCASSLSGDTQYFGPGTRLTVL.

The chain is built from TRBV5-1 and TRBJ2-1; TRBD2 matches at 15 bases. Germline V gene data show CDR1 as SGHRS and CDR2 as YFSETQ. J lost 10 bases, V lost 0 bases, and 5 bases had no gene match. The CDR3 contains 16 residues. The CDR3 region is CASSLDTGTSGREQFF. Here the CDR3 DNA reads TGCGCCAGCAGCTTGGACACCGGGACTAGCGGGAGGGAGCAGTTCTTC. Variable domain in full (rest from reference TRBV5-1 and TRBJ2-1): KAGVTQTPRYLIKTRGQQVTLSCSPISGHRSVSWYQQTPGQGLQFLFEYFSETQRNKGNFPGRFSGRQFSNSRSEMNVSTLELGDSALYLCASSLDTGTSGREQFFGPGTRLTVL.